These T cell receptor beta chains were read from a single sample in a study of cytomegalovirus exposure and HLA in healthy donors. TCRdb keeps only in-frame clones here, not all; method: immunoSEQ multiplex PCR. The data hold some 90,000 clones, with 76% observed a single time. The sample consisted of PBMCs. Every receptor here comes from a middle-aged man in good health and CMV-seronegative. Both conserved end residues are part of each CDR3. The order of the fields is J gene, V gene, clone size, D gene, CDR3 DNA, CDR3 protein. The D gene is left open where the match is weak. Size tells how often a clone was seen (once, few, many) or the class of an expanded clone, and some rows leave it out.

TRBJ1-2 | TRBV9 | few | TRBD1 | TGTGCCAGCAGCGATTATCCGGGACAGGGGTCTCATGGCTACACCTTC | CASSDYPGQGSHGYTF
TRBJ2-2 | TRBV5-6 | once | TRBD2 | TGTGCCAGCAGCTTGAGGTTAGCGGGGCTCACGGGGGAGCTGTTTTTT | CASSLRLAGLTGELFF
TRBJ2-3 | TRBV5-4 | NA | TRBD2 | TGTGCCAGCAGTCTTAGCGGGGTGAGCACAGATACGCAGTATTTT | CASSLSGVSTDTQYF
TRBJ2-7 | TRBV5-6 | medium-sized | TRBD1 | TGTGCCAGCAGCTTGAGGGGACAGGGGACCAACGAGCAGTACTTC | CASSLRGQGTNEQYF
TRBJ1-2 | TRBV7-2 | NA | NA | TGTGCCAGCAGCCCAGACCGTCAGGGTTACTATGGCTACACCTTC | CASSPDRQGYYGYTF
TRBJ1-1 | TRBV7-2 | NA | TRBD1 | TGTGCCAGCAGCTCCGGGACAGGGGTGTGGAACACTGAAGCTTTCTTT | CASSSGTGVWNTEAFF
TRBJ1-1 | TRBV6-4 | NA | NA | TGTGCCAGCAGTGTGGCGGCTAACACTGAAGCTTTCTTT | CASSVAANTEAFF
TRBJ2-1 | TRBV6-1 | NA | NA | TGTGCCATCCAACAGGTCTCCTACAATGAGCAGTTCTTC | CAIQQVSYNEQFF
TRBJ1-1 | TRBV15 | NA | NA | TGTGCCACCAGCTCAAGGAGGGACACTGAAGCTTTCTTT | CATSSRRDTEAFF
TRBJ2-3 | TRBV4-3 | once | NA | TGCGCCAGCAGCCAAGGAGAGGGAGATACGCAGTATTTT | CASSQGEGDTQYF
TRBJ2-1 | TRBV27 | NA | NA | TGTGCCAGCAGTTTCCGGGATCCGAGGGAGCAGTTCTTC | CASSFRDPREQFF
TRBJ2-3 | TRBV4-3 | NA | TRBD2 | TGCGCCAGCAGCCAAAGCGGGCTAGCGGGGAGCACAGATACGCAGTATTTT | CASSQSGLAGSTDTQYF
TRBJ1-2 | TRBV27 | few | NA | TGTGCCAGCAGAGTTCCAGGGGCGCGTTATGGCTACACCTTC | CASRVPGARYGYTF
TRBJ2-5 | TRBV7-2 | NA | NA | TGTGCCAGCAGCTTGTTTCAGAAAGAGACCCAGTACTTC | CASSLFQKETQYF
TRBJ1-2 | TRBV9 | NA | TRBD1 | TGTGCCAGCAGCGTAGGGACAGGGGGATCCCTCCAAGGCTACACCTTC | CASSVGTGGSLQGYTF
TRBJ1-1 | TRBV5-1 | NA | NA | TGCGCCAGCAGCGACCGGGACACCATGGACACTGAAGCTTTCTTT | CASSDRDTMDTEAFF
TRBJ1-5 | TRBV5-5 | NA | NA | TGTGCCAGCGCCGTCCGGGTGAGCAATCAGCCCCAGCATTTT | CASAVRVSNQPQHF
TRBJ1-6 | TRBV27 | NA | NA | TGTGCCAGCAGCTTACTCGGACGGGGAAATTCACCCCTCCACTTT | CASSLLGRGNSPLHF
TRBJ2-7 | TRBV7-6 | few | NA | TGTGCCAGCAGCCCCGACACATTCCCCTACGAGCAGTACTTC | CASSPDTFPYEQYF
TRBJ1-3 | TRBV19 | NA | TRBD1 | TGTGCCAGTAGTGCACAGGGGGCTGGAAACACCATATATTTT | CASSAQGAGNTIYF
TRBJ2-7 | TRBV7-2 | NA | TRBD1 | TGTGCCAGCAGCTGGACAGGGAGCTCCTACGAGCAGTACTTC | CASSWTGSSYEQYF
TRBJ2-7 | TRBV28 | NA | NA | TGTGCCAGCACCCAGGAAGGGACTTACGAGCAGTACTTC | CASTQEGTYEQYF
TRBJ2-2 | TRBV6-4 | NA | TRBD1 | TGTGCCAGCAGTGAGGGGACAGGGGCCGGGGAGCTGTTTTTT | CASSEGTGAGELFF
TRBJ1-4 | TRBV15 | NA | TRBD1 | TGTGCCACCAGCAGAGCGCGGGGACAGCCTAATGAAAAACTGTTTTTT | CATSRARGQPNEKLFF
TRBJ2-7 | TRBV7-9 | once | TRBD2 | TGTGCCAGCAGCGCTATAAGCGGGGTGTTCTACGAGCAGTACTTC | CASSAISGVFYEQYF
TRBJ1-6 | TRBV27 | once | TRBD1 | TGTGCCAGCAGTGACAGGGGTTCACCCCTCCACTTT | CASSDRGSPLHF
TRBJ2-1 | TRBV4-3 | NA | TRBD1 | TGCGCCAGCAGCCAACAGGGACAGGGGTACAATGAGCAGTTCTTC | CASSQQGQGYNEQFF
TRBJ1-6 | TRBV2 | NA | TRBD1 | TGTGCCAGCAGTCCGTACTGGAGGGACTACCGGGACAGGCGTAATTCACCCCTCCACTTT | CASSPYWRDYRDRRNSPLHF
TRBJ1-1 | TRBV28 | NA | NA | TGTGCCAGCAGCAACCCGGGGGAAGCTTTCTTT | CASSNPGEAFF
TRBJ2-3 | TRBV7-2 | NA | NA | TGTGCCAGCAGCTTAGGTTGGCGGGGTGCGGCAGATACGCAGTATTTT | CASSLGWRGAADTQYF
TRBJ2-1 | TRBV19 | few | NA | TGTGCCACCATGGGGGCCCGGGGGGCTTCCTACAATGAGCAGTTCTTC | CATMGARGASYNEQFF
TRBJ2-1 | TRBV4-1 | once | TRBD1 | TGCGCCAGCAGCCAAGCTACGGGACAGGGGAATGAGCAGTTCTTC | CASSQATGQGNEQFF
TRBJ2-5 | TRBV9 | NA | NA | TGTGCCAGCAGCCTCCCACAGCGGACCTTGGAGACCCAGTACTTC | CASSLPQRTLETQYF
TRBJ2-1 | TRBV7-9 | NA | TRBD2 | TGTGCCAGCAGCCCGGGACTAGCGGGGATCAATGAGCAGTTCTTC | CASSPGLAGINEQFF
TRBJ1-1 | TRBV28 | NA | TRBD1 | TGTGCCAGCAGTTTATTGAGGGGAACAGGGGGCGTTTTCACTGAAGCTTTCTTT | CASSLLRGTGGVFTEAFF
TRBJ1-2 | TRBV30 | NA | TRBD1 | TGTGCCTGGAGTATTAAAACAGGGGTGATCTATGGCTACACCTTC | CAWSIKTGVIYGYTF
TRBJ2-7 | TRBV7-9 | NA | TRBD2 | TGTTCCAGCAGCTTAAAGCCGGGACTAGCGGGGATTAACGAGCAGTACTTC | CSSSLKPGLAGINEQYF